Included here is one TCR beta chain sequence, with context. This clone is characterized as medium-sized (0.01 to 0.1%). Its specific antigen is unknown. No qualities accompany the bases; no much larger clone lies one base away. CDR1 and CDR2 are read off the germline V gene as MNHEY and SVGAGI. V and J are trimmed by 2 bases and 6 bases, and the gene matches miss 6 bases of the junction. The CDR3, cysteine through phenylalanine, is 14 amino acids long. The only DNA kept is the CDR3, 42 bases in frame from the first base. This record comes from a study of blood T cell repertoires in COVID-19 (dated by TCRdb to 2020 to 2022). With respect to the entire study: Samples from collaborators originated in the United States, Italy and Spain and spanned both the acute and convalescent phases of COVID-19. The prospective study material was composed of cDNA or gDNA derived from T cells, B-cell-depleted T cells, or PBMCs. The dataset comprised deeply sampled blood TCRbeta repertoires from subjects exposed to, actively infected with, or recovered from COVID-19. The repertoires were released in a freely available public database intended as a resource for research on the immune response to SARS-CoV-2. Samples came from the ongoing ImmuneRACE study (first 160 participants) plus 1,254 subjects from 6 global collaborators. Nearly every sample came with metadata listing a de-identified subject ID, COVID-19 status, age in years and sex. Where available, HLA class I and class II types were obtained from metadata supplied by the sample provider rather than from assay-based typing.

Collaborating institutions collected whole blood in K2EDTA tubes following their own protocols. For TCRbeta analysis, collaborators shipped samples as frozen whole blood, isolated PBMCs, or DNA extracted from either of those sample types. Overall study outcomes, separate from this receptor: The quantity of clinical and demographic metadata differed by source and by participant and was supplied without curation.

TCRbeta CDR3 regions were amplified from genomic DNA using the immunoSEQ Assay, a bias-controlled multiplex PCR. Regarding the original processing steps: The number of nucleated cells in each sample was estimated by amplification of reference gene primers within the assay. To quantify the absolute abundance of each unique TCRbeta CDR3 rearrangement, sequence reads were collapsed and filtered. For each sample, productive Simpson clonality was calculated as the square root of Simpson's diversity index over productive rearrangements. Not all clones reach the TCRdb copy of this immuneACCESS table, which keeps in-frame sequences only. Checked studies attribute under half of the gap to unresolved V genes and leave the rest unexplained. V and J calls and clone size are as listed in that table; D and trimming were resolved from the DNA. The sample has around 100,000 clones on record, approximately 62% of them singletons. The ten biggest clones cover approximately 5.9% of the sample.

The sample taken for sequencing was peripheral blood. This clonotype originated in an elderly man with acute or convalescent COVID-19. Recombination linked TRBV6-5 to TRBJ2-7, with TRBD1 matching 8 junction bases. CDR3 region: CASSYPAGGGEQYF. The bases read TGTGCCAGCAGTTACCCGGCAGGGGGCGGCGAGCAGTACTTC.